These 8 T cell receptor beta chains were all obtained from the same sample, sequenced in a study of breast tumors, draining lymph nodes, adjacent tissues. TCRdb called the multiplex PCR reads again in MiXCR, with one record for every CDR3 protein. The sample carries more than 250,000 distinct CDR3 sequences, 30% recorded once. Breast cancer patients provided tissue from their axillary draining lymph nodes. Source material: axillary lymph node tissue. These receptors were obtained from a female donor with breast cancer. Some clones in this sample may be carry-over from other donors' samples.

The CDR3 spells CASSPGTGTYGYTF. CDR3 DNA sequence: TGTGCCAGCAGCCCCGGGACAGGGACCTATGGCTACACCTTC. The chain combines TRBV7-2 with TRBJ1-2; 9 positions match TRBD1. Trimming at V came to 5 bases and at J to 4 bases, leaving 5 bases not matched to a gene. CDR3 length: 14 residues. Germline CDR1 SGHTA, CDR2 FQGNSA.

As to this clonotype: This may stem from a read error, because a much larger clone lies one nucleotide away. This chain links TRBV6-4 with TRBJ2-2; no firm D call. CDR1 is MRHNA and CDR2 is SNTAGT in the germline V gene. The CDR3 runs to 12 residues. CDR3 DNA sequence: TGTGCCGGCAGTGACGTGATCGGGGAGCTGTTTTTT. The encoded protein is CAGSDVIGELFF.

The table lists this clonotype with a few counts. The chain combines TRBV5-6 with TRBJ1-1; D possibly corresponds to TRBD1 (5 bases). The CDR3 covers 15 residues. V was pared by 3 bases and J by 1 base, with 13 bases between. CDR1 is SGHDT, CDR2 YYEEEE, per germline. CDR3 residues: CASSWGVGGNTEAFF. In nucleotides, the CDR3 is TGTGCCAGCAGCTGGGGGGTAGGAGGGAACACTGAAGCTTTCTTT.

The chain recombines TRBV19 with TRBJ2-2, with TRBD2 matching over 7 bases. This CDR3 comprises 14 residues. J was trimmed by 3 bases and V by 5 bases; bases with no gene match: 3. CDR1 and CDR2 from the germline V gene are LNHDA and SQIVND (reference sequence). The CDR3 DNA follows: TGTGCCAGTAGTCGGGGACTACACACCGGGGAGCTGTTTTTT. Protein product: CASSRGLHTGELFF.

The V and J genes are TRBV19 and TRBJ2-6, with a weak D call TRBD1 (6 bases). CDR1 and CDR2 (germline): LNHDA, SQIVND (reference sequence). This CDR3 spans 14 amino acids. V shed 5 bases and J shed 4 bases, with 9 bases lying between them. The CDR3 sequence is CASSVGTGANVLTF. CDR3 sequence (DNA): TGTGCCAGTAGTGTAGGGACAGGGGCCAACGTCCTGACTTTC.

This clonotype was observed a handful of times. This could be a read error, since a much larger clone is one nucleotide away. The V gene is TRBV4-2, the J gene TRBJ2-1; 9 bases line up with TRBD2. The CDR3 is 15 amino acids. The J segment lost 8 bases and the V segment lost 0 bases, leaving 5 bases of the junction unmatched. The germline CDR1 and CDR2 sequences are LGHNA and YNFKEQ. The CDR3 coding sequence is TGTGCCAGCAGCCAAGATCCTAGCGGGGACGATGAGCAGTTCTTC. It is translated as CASSQDPSGDDEQFF.

Concerning this clonotype: A much larger clone differs from this one at a single base, so this may be a read error. The rearrangement links TRBV6-4 to TRBJ2-1; 9 bases fit TRBD2. The trim removed 6 bases at V and 7 bases at J, leaving 10 bases unmatched. The germline V gene has CDR1 MRHNA and CDR2 SNTAGT. This CDR3 spans 15 amino acids. CDR3 amino acids: CASSPGTSTRNEQFF. DNA for the CDR3: TGTGCCAGCAGCCCTGGGACTAGCACTCGTAATGAGCAGTTCTTC.

This clonotype has ten or more counts. The chain is built from TRBV20-1 and TRBJ2-5; TRBD2 aligns across 7 bases. Germline CDR1 is DFQATT and CDR2 is SNEGSKA (reference sequence). J lost 5 bases, V lost 1 base, and 1 base had no gene match. CDR3 size: 12 residues. The CDR3 region is CSARAGGETQYF. CDR3 nucleotide sequence: TGCAGTGCTAGAGCGGGGGGTGAGACCCAGTACTTC.